This TCR beta chain originates from a study of blood T cell repertoires in COVID-19. Regarding this clone: A read error may produce the germline difference seen at one junction end.

Method: immunoSEQ multiplex PCR; TCRdb's copy keeps in-frame clones and lacks some. The profile shows fewer than 400,000 clones, 90% of them singletons. This receptor was obtained from a woman in her twenties or thirties with COVID-19, enrolled during active disease. Sequencing was performed on peripheral blood.

The CDR3: CATSRSSGSYEQYF. In DNA, the CDR3 is TGTGCCACCAGCCGCTCTAGCGGTTCCTACGAGCAGTACTTC. The rearrangement joins TRBV3-1 (or the pseudogene TRBV3-2) to TRBJ2-7; 7 bases fit TRBD2. CDR3 length: 14 amino acids. CDR1 LGHDT and CDR2 YNNKEL come from the germline V gene (reference sequence).